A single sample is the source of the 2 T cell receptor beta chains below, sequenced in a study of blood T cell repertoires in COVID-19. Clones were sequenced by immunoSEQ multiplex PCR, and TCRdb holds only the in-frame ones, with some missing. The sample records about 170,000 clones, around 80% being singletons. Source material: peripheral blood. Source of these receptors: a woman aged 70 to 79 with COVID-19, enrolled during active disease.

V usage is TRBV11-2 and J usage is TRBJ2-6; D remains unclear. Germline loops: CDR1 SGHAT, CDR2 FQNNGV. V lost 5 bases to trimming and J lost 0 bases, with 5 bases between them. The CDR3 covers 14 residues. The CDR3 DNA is TGTGCCAGCAGCATCTTCTCTGGGGCCAACGTCCTGACTTTC. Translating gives CASSIFSGANVLTF.

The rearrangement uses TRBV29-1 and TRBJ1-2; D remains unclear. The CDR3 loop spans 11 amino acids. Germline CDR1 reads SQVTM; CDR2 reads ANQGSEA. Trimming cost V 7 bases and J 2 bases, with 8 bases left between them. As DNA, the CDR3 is TGCAGCGCGGACGGGAACTATGGCTACACCTTC. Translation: CSADGNYGYTF.